Below, 21 T cell receptor beta chains from the same sample are listed, as sequenced in a study of T cell responses to AZD1222 COVID-19 vaccine. Generated by immunoSEQ multiplex PCR, the TCRdb table keeps only in-frame clones and is missing some. The data show around 140,000 clones, approximately 93% seen once. The input for sequencing was peripheral blood, taken after recovery from COVID-19. These receptors originate from an adult who had recovered from COVID-19.

This clone was counted once. The J gene is TRBJ2-2, the V gene TRBV29-1, with 10 bases that match TRBD1. V trimming: 6 bases; J trimming: 10 bases; junction bases outside the gene matches: 5. The CDR3 covers 12 residues. Per the germline V gene, CDR1 is SQVTM and CDR2 is ANQGSEA. CDR3: CSVGTGATELFF. The CDR3 region has the DNA TGCAGCGTAGGGACAGGGGCAACGGAGCTGTTTTTT.

V is TRBV29-1 and J is TRBJ2-1; 13 bases fit TRBD2. After removal of 4 bases from V and 8 bases from J, the junction contained 11 bases not matched to a gene. The CDR3 sequence is 16 residues long. Germline lookup yields CDR1 SQVTM and CDR2 ANQGSEA. CDR3 DNA sequence: TGCAGCGTTGCCGGGACTAGCGGGAACCTTAGGGATGAGCAGTTCTTC. Its translation is CSVAGTSGNLRDEQFF.

The chain carries TRBV28 and TRBJ1-2, with 7 bases identical to TRBD1. The trim removed 4 bases at V and 4 bases at J, leaving 3 bases unmatched. This CDR3 spans 13 amino acids. Germline values: CDR1 MDHEN, CDR2 SYDVKM. This chain's CDR3 is CASSSGTVYGYTF. Here the CDR3 DNA reads TGTGCCAGCAGTTCCGGGACAGTCTATGGCTACACCTTC.

This clone was detected ten times or more. The chain uses TRBV21-1 and TRBJ2-2; the tabulated D call, TRBD2, remains unverified against the DNA. TRBV21-1 is reported as a pseudogene. This CDR3 has 17 amino acids. CDR3 region: CASSLRLAGGSTGELFF. Here the CDR3 DNA reads TGTGCCAGCAGCCTCCGACTAGCGGGAGGGTCGACCGGGGAGCTGTTTTTT.

The V gene is TRBV7-2, the J gene TRBJ2-7; either TRBD1 or TRBD2 may fit D (5 bases each). V dropped 4 bases and J dropped 0 bases, with 13 bases sitting between them. The CDR3 is made up of 15 amino acids. Germline V CDR1 and CDR2: SGHTA, FQGNSA. CDR3 loop: CASSSGPSGSYEQYF. As DNA, the CDR3 is TGTGCCAGCAGCTCGGGACCCTCGGGCTCCTACGAGCAGTACTTC.

V usage is TRBV6-4 and J usage is TRBJ1-6; possibly TRBD1 for D (5 bases). Germline V lookup: CDR1 MRHNA, CDR2 SNTAGT. This CDR3 region has 14 residues. V was pared by 0 bases and J by 10 bases, with 10 bases between. CDR3 sequence reads: CASSDSGERSPLHF. In DNA, the CDR3 is TGTGCCAGCAGTGACTCAGGGGAGAGGTCACCCCTCCACTTT.

The genes are TRBV19 and TRBJ2-2; 11 positions agree with TRBD1. Trimming took 7 bases from V and 7 from J; bases not matched to a gene: 5. This CDR3 is 14 amino acids long. CDR1 is LNHDA and CDR2 is SQIVND in the germline V gene (reference sequence). The CDR3 sequence: CASTGTGGVGELFF. CDR3 bases: TGTGCCAGTACCGGGACAGGGGGGGTCGGGGAGCTGTTTTTT.

The chain links TRBV5-3 to TRBJ2-1; TRBD2 matches at 8 bases. TRBV5-3 is sorted into the ORF group, with uncertain function. The CDR3 runs 17 residues. J lost 2 bases, V lost 0 bases, and 7 bases had no gene match. CDR3 DNA: TGTGCCAGAAGCTTGGGACTTAGCGGGATGCCCTACAATGAGCAGTTCTTC. This sequence encodes CARSLGLSGMPYNEQFF.

This sequence joins TRBV19 and TRBJ2-1; TRBD2 agrees at 9 bases. The CDR3 loop spans 17 amino acids. CDR1 is LNHDA and CDR2 is SQIVND in the germline V gene (reference sequence). With 8 bases clipped from V and 9 bases from J, the junction kept 20 bases outside the gene matches. The CDR3 spells CASHLGGASGESGEQFF. CDR3 in DNA: TGTGCCAGTCACTTAGGGGGGGCTAGCGGGGAGTCAGGTGAGCAGTTCTTC. Full variable domain (missing parts from reference TRBV19 and TRBJ2-1): DGGITQSPKYLFRKEGQNVTLSCEQNLNHDAMYWYRQDPGQGLRLIYYSQIVNDFQKGDIAEGYSVSREKKESFPLTVTSAQKNPTAFYLCASHLGGASGESGEQFFGPGTRLTVL.

V is TRBV27 and J is TRBJ2-1; 13 nucleotides agree with TRBD2. The germline V gene has CDR1 MNHEY and CDR2 SMNVEV (reference sequence). The CDR3 extends over 16 amino acids. V shed 4 bases and J 5 bases; nucleotides not matched to a gene: 5. Here the CDR3 reads CASSSQGLAGNNEQFF. The CDR3 DNA reads as TGTGCCAGCAGTTCCCAGGGACTAGCGGGAAACAATGAGCAGTTCTTC.

This clone was picked up one time. This chain uses TRBV7-8 with TRBJ2-1, with 8 positions matching TRBD2. CDR1 and CDR2 (germline): SGHVS, FQNEAQ. CDR3 length equals 20 residues. The V and J ends lost 4 bases and 0 bases, in that order; junction bases with no gene match: 17. The CDR3, as DNA: TGTGCCAGCAGCTGGGGGCCTAGCGGGCCCCTAGAGAGCTCCTACAATGAGCAGTTCTTC. Its translation is CASSWGPSGPLESSYNEQFF. Full variable domain (remainder filled in from reference TRBV7-8 and TRBJ2-1): GAGVSQSPRYKVAKRGQDVALRCDPISGHVSLFWYQQALGQGPEFLTYFQNEAQLDKSGLPSDRFFAERPEGSVSTLKIQRTQQEDSAVYLCASSWGPSGPLESSYNEQFFGPGTRLTVL.

The chain recombines TRBV10-2 with TRBJ2-7, with TRBD2 matching over 11 bases. Germline CDR1 is WSHSY and CDR2 is SAAADI. The V gene end was trimmed by 0 bases and the J gene end by 2 bases; junction bases not matched to a gene: 3. This CDR3 region has 16 residues. The CDR3 DNA sequence: TGCGCCAGCAGTGAGTCGGGGACTAGCGGCGCCTACGAGCAGTACTTC. Residues: CASSESGTSGAYEQYF.

J is TRBJ2-1 and V is TRBV19; 13 bases line up with TRBD2. CDR3 length: 16 residues. CDR1 and CDR2 from the germline V gene are LNHDA and SQIVND (reference sequence). Trimming took 5 bases from V and 7 from J; bases not matched to a gene: 8. The CDR3 loop reads CASSLRLAGGLNEQFF. Written as DNA, the CDR3 is TGTGCCAGTAGTCTCCGACTAGCGGGAGGTCTAAATGAGCAGTTCTTC.

The CDR3 is CASSKDAGVQEAFF. In DNA, the CDR3 is TGTGCCAGCAGCAAAGACGCGGGAGTTCAGGAAGCTTTCTTT. The V call is TRBV21-1, the J call TRBJ1-1. TRBV21-1 is recorded as a pseudogene. This CDR3 is built from 14 residues.

This sequence joins TRBV27 and TRBJ1-2; D remains ambiguous. The CDR3 runs 13 residues. Germline CDR1 and CDR2: MNHEY and SMNVEV (reference sequence). With 1 base removed from V and 8 bases from J, the gap between germline ends came to 11 bases. CDR3 in amino acids: CASSLYPTVGYTF. The CDR3 DNA follows: TGTGCCAGCAGTTTATATCCAACCGTAGGCTACACCTTC.

The rearrangement links TRBV19 to TRBJ1-5; the D gene is possibly TRBD1 (6 bases). The germline gives CDR1 LNHDA, CDR2 SQIVND (reference sequence). The CDR3 contains 16 residues. V was pared by 5 bases and J by 5 bases, with 19 bases between. CDR3 in amino acids: CASSPKALRGYQPQHF. CDR3 sequence (DNA): TGTGCCAGTAGTCCTAAGGCTCTCAGGGGCTATCAGCCCCAGCATTTT.

V usage is TRBV19 and J usage is TRBJ1-5, with TRBD1 as a possible D gene (6 bases). Germline CDR1 LNHDA, CDR2 SQIVND (reference sequence). This CDR3 is 15 amino acids long. Between the trimmed V and J ends, which lost 2 bases and 2 bases, there was a span of 10 bases. Here the CDR3 reads CASSIRGAGNQPQHF. The CDR3 nucleotides are TGTGCCAGTAGTATACGGGGGGCCGGCAATCAGCCCCAGCATTTT.

The chain has TRBV7-9 and TRBJ2-7; 7 bases match TRBD1. The CDR3 runs 15 residues. Germline values: CDR1 SEHNR, CDR2 FQNEAQ (reference sequence). After removal of 5 bases from V and 4 bases from J, the junction contained 11 bases not matched to a gene. The CDR3 sequence is CASSTREGGAYEQYF. The CDR3 DNA reads as TGTGCCAGCAGCACCCGGGAAGGGGGCGCGTACGAGCAGTACTTC.

V usage is TRBV7-3 and J usage is TRBJ1-1, with D tentatively TRBD1 (6 bases). CDR3 length: 13 residues. The V gene's germline CDR1 is SGHTA and CDR2 FQGTGA. V was trimmed by 5 bases and J by 3 bases, leaving 10 bases between them. The CDR3 spells CASSRQEDTEAFF. CDR3 DNA: TGTGCCAGCAGCCGACAGGAGGACACTGAAGCTTTCTTT. Drawing the rest from reference TRBV7-3 and TRBJ1-1, the complete variable domain is GAGVSQTPSNKVTEKGKYVELRCDPISGHTALYWYRQSLGQGPEFLIYFQGTGAADDSGLPNDRFFAVRPEGSVSTLKIQRTERGDSAVYLCASSRQEDTEAFFGQGTRLTVV.

This sequence joins TRBV3-1 (or the pseudogene TRBV3-2) and TRBJ2-7; the match to TRBD1 covers 10 bases. This CDR3 is built from 15 residues. CDR1 and CDR2 (germline): LGHDT, YNNKEL (reference sequence). After removal of 4 bases from V and 2 bases from J, the junction contained 5 bases not matched to a gene. The CDR3 DNA follows: TGTGCCAGCAGCCCGGGACAGGGGCCTACCTACGAGCAGTACTTC. Amino acids: CASSPGQGPTYEQYF.

Written as DNA, the CDR3 is TGTGCCAGCAGCCTGCGGGACTCGAGAGGAACGGGGTACAATGAGCAGTTCTTC. Protein product: CASSLRDSRGTGYNEQFF. J is TRBJ2-1 and V is TRBV14; D may be TRBD2 (6 bases). Germline V CDR1 and CDR2: SGHDN, FVKESK. Trimming left V 4 bases short and J 4 bases short, with 23 bases between. This CDR3 contains 18 residues.